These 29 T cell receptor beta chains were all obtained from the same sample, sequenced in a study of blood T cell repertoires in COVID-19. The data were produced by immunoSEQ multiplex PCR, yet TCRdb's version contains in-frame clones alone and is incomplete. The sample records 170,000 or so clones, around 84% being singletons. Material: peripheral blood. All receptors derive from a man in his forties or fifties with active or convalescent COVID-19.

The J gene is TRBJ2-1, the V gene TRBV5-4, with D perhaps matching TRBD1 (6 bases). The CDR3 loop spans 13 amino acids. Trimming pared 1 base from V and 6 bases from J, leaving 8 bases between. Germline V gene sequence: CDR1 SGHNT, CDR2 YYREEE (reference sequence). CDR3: CASSLLGANEQFF. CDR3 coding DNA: TGTGCCAGCAGCTTGTTGGGGGCCAATGAGCAGTTCTTC.

CDR3 sequence: CASSQGQGRSGELFF. CDR3 sequence (DNA): TGTGCCAGCAGCCAAGGACAGGGGAGGTCCGGGGAGCTGTTTTTT. The chain recombines TRBV28 with TRBJ2-2, with TRBD1 identical over 9 bases. The CDR3 is made up of 15 amino acids. Germline V gene lookup returns CDR1 MDHEN and CDR2 SYDVKM. Trimming at V came to 6 bases and at J to 6 bases, leaving 8 bases not matched to a gene. Full variable domain (outside the CDR3, taken from reference TRBV28 and TRBJ2-2): DVKVTQSSRYLVKRTGEKVFLECVQDMDHENMFWYRQDPGLGLRLIYFSYDVKMKEKGDIPEGYSVSREKKERFSLILESASTNQTSMYLCASSQGQGRSGELFFGEGSRLTVL.

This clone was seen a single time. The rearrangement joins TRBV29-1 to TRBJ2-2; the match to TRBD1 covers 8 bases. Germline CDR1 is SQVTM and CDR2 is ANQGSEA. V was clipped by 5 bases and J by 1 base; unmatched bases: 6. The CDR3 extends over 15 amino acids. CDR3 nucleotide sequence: TGCAGCGTTTTAGACAGGGGCCTGAACACCGGGGAGCTGTTTTTT. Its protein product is CSVLDRGLNTGELFF.

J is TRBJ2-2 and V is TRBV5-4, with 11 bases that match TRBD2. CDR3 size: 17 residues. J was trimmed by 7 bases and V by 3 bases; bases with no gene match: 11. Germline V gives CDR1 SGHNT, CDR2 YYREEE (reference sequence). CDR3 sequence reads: CASSSESSGRIGGELFF. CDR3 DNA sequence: TGTGCCAGCAGCTCCGAGTCTAGCGGGAGGATCGGCGGGGAGCTGTTTTTT.

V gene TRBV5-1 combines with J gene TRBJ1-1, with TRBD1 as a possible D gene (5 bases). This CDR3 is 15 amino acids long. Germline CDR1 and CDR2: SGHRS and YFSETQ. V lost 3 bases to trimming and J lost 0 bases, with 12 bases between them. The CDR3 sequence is CASSSDRPLNTEAFF. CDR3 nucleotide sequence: TGCGCCAGCAGCTCAGACAGACCGCTGAACACTGAAGCTTTCTTT. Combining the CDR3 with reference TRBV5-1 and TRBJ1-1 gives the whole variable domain KAGVTQTPRYLIKTRGQQVTLSCSPISGHRSVSWYQQTPGQGLQFLFEYFSETQRNKGNFPGRFSGRQFSNSRSEMNVSTLELGDSALYLCASSSDRPLNTEAFFGQGTRLTVV.

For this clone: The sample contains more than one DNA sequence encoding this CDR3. DNA of the CDR3: TGTGCCAGCAGTTTAGCCGGGTATGGCTACACCTTC. Its protein is CASSLAGYGYTF. V is TRBV28 and J is TRBJ1-2; unclear D gene. V lost 2 bases, J lost 5 bases, and 6 bases lay in between. The CDR3 loop spans 12 amino acids. CDR1 and CDR2 (germline): MDHEN, SYDVKM.

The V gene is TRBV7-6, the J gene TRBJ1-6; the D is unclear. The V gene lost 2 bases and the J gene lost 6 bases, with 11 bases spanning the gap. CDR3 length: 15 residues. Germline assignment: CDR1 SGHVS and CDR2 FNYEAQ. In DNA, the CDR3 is TGTGCCAGCAGCTTAAGATTCACTACTAATTCACCCCTCCACTTT. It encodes CASSLRFTTNSPLHF.

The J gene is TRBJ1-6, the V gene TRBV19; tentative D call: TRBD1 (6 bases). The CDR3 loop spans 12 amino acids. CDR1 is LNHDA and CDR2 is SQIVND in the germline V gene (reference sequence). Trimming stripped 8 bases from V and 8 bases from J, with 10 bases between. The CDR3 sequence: CASSQGYSPLHF. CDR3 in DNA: TGTGCCAGTTCACAGGGTTATTCACCCCTCCACTTT.

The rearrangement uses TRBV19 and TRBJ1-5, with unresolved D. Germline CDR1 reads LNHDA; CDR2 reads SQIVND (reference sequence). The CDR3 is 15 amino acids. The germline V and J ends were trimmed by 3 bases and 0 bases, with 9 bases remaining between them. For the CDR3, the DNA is TGTGCCAGTAGTATGCTTGGGAGTAGCAATCAGCCCCAGCATTTT. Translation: CASSMLGSSNQPQHF.

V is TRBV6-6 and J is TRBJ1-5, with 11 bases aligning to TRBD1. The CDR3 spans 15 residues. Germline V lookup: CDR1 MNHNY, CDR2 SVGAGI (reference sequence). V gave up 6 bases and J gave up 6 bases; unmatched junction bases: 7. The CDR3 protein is CASRPGTGGGQPQHF. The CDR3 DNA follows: TGTGCCAGCAGACCCGGGACAGGGGGGGGTCAGCCCCAGCATTTT.

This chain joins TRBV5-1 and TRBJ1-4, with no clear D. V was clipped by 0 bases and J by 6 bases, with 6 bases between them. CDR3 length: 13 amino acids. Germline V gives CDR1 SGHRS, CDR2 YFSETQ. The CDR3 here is CASSLGRDEKLFF. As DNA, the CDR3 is TGCGCCAGCAGCTTGGGGAGGGATGAAAAACTGTTTTTT.

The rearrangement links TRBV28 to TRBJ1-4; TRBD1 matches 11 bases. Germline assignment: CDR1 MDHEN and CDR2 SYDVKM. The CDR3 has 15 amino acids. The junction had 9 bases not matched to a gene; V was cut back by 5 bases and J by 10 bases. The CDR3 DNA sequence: TGTGCCAGCAGTCCGGGGACAGGGGGTTTAGGAAAACTGTTTTTT. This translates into CASSPGTGGLGKLFF.

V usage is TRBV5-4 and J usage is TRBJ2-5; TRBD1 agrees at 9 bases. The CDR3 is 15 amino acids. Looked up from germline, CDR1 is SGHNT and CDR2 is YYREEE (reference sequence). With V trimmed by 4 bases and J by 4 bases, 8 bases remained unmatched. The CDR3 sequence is CASSPSTGGGETQYF. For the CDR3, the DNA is TGTGCCAGCAGCCCCTCGACAGGGGGAGGAGAGACCCAGTACTTC. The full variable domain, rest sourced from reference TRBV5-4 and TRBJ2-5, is ETGVTQSPTHLIKTRGQQVTLRCSSQSGHNTVSWYQQALGQGPQFIFQYYREEENGRGNFPPRFSGLQFPNYSSELNVNALELDDSALYLCASSPSTGGGETQYFGPGTRLLVL.

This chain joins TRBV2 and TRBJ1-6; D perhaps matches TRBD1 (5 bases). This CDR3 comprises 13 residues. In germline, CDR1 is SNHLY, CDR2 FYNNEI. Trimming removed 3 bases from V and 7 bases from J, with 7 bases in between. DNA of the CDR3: TGTGCCAGCAGTGATTCAGGGAATTCACCCCTCCACTTT. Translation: CASSDSGNSPLHF.

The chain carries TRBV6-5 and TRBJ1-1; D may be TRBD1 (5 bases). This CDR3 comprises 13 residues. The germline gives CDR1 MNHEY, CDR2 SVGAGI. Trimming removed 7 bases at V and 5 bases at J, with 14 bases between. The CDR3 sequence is CASIPGRKTEAFF. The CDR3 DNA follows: TGTGCCAGCATACCAGGGCGTAAAACTGAAGCTTTCTTT.

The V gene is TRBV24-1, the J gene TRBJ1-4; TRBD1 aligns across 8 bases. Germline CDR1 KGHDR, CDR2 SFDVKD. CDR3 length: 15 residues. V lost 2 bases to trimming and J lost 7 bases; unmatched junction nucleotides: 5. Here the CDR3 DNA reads TGTGCCACCAGTGATTCAGGGGGCGCGTCTGAAAAACTGTTTTTT. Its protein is CATSDSGGASEKLFF.

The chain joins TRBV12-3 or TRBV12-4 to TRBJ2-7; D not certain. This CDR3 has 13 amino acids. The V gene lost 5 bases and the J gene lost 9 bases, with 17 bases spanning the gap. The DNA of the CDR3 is TGTGCCAGCAGTCCTCAGTGGAGAGAGAGGCAGTACTTC. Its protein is CASSPQWRERQYF.

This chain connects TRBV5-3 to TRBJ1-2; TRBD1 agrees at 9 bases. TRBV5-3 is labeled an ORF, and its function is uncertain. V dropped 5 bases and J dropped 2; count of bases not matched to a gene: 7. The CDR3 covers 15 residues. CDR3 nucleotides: TGTGCCAGAAGTCAGGAACAGGGGGCCAACTATGGCTACACCTTC. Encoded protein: CARSQEQGANYGYTF.

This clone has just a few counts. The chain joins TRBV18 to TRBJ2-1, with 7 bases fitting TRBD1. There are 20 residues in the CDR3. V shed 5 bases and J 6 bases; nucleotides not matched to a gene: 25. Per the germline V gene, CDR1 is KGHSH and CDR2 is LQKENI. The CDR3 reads CASSKGQVQLYLLLGNEQFF. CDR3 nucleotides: TGTGCCAGCTCAAAAGGACAGGTCCAGTTATACTTACTCCTTGGCAATGAGCAGTTCTTC.

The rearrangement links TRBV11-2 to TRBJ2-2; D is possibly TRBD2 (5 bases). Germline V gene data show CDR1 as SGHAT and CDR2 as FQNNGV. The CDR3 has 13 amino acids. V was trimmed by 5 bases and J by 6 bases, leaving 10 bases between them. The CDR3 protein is CASSPDLSGELFF. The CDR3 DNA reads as TGTGCCAGCAGCCCGGACTTATCCGGGGAGCTGTTTTTT.

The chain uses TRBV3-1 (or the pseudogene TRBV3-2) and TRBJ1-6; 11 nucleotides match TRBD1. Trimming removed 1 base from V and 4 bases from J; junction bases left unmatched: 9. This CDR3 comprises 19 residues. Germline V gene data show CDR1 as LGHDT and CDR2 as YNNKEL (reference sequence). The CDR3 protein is CASSQARDRGFWYNSPLHF. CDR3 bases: TGTGCCAGCAGCCAAGCCCGGGACAGGGGGTTCTGGTATAATTCACCCCTCCACTTT.

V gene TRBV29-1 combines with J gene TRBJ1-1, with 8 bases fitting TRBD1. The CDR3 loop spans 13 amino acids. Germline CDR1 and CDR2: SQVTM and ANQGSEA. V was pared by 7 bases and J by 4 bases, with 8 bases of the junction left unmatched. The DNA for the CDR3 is TGCAGCGGTGGACAGGGATGGGCCACTGAAGCTTTCTTT. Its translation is CSGGQGWATEAFF.

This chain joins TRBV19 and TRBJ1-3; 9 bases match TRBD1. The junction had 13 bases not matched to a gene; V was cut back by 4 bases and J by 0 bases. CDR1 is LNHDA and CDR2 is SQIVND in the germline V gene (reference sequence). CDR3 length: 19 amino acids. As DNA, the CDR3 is TGTGCCAGTAGTAAGGAGGGACAGGGATTTATGGCCTCTGGAAACACCATATATTTT. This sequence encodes CASSKEGQGFMASGNTIYF.

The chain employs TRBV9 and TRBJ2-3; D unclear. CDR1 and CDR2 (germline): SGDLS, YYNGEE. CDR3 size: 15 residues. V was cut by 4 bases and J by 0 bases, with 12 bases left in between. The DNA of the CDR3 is TGTGCCAGCAGCCCAAAGCCGTCAAGCACAGATACGCAGTATTTT. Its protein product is CASSPKPSSTDTQYF.

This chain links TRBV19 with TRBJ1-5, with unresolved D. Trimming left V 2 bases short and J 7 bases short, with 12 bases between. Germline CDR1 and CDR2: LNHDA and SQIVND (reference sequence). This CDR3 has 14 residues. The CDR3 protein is CASSISAFGQPQHF. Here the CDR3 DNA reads TGTGCCAGTAGTATATCTGCCTTCGGGCAGCCCCAGCATTTT. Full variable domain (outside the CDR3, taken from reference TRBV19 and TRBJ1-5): DGGITQSPKYLFRKEGQNVTLSCEQNLNHDAMYWYRQDPGQGLRLIYYSQIVNDFQKGDIAEGYSVSREKKESFPLTVTSAQKNPTAFYLCASSISAFGQPQHFGDGTRLSIL.

CDR3 DNA sequence: TGCGCCAGCAGCCCTTCCGACAGGACTGGAGGCTACGAGCAGTACTTC. Translation gives CASSPSDRTGGYEQYF. The chain carries TRBV4-1 and TRBJ2-7; a possible D gene is TRBD1 (6 bases). V gave up 4 bases and J gave up 3 bases, with 19 bases separating them. The germline CDR1 and CDR2 sequences are MGHRA and YSYEKL. CDR3 length: 16 amino acids.

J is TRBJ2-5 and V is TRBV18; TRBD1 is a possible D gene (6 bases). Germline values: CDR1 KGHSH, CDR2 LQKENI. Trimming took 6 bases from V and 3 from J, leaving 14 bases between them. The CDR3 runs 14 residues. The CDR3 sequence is CASSFTRGEETQYF. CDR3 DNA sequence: TGTGCCAGCTCTTTCACCAGGGGCGAAGAGACCCAGTACTTC.

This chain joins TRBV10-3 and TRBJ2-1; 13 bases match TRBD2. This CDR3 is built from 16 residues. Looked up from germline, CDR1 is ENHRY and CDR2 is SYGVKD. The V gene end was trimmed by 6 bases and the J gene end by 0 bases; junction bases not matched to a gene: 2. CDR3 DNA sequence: TGTGCCATCAGAGGGACTAGCGGGACCTCCTACAATGAGCAGTTCTTC. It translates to CAIRGTSGTSYNEQFF.

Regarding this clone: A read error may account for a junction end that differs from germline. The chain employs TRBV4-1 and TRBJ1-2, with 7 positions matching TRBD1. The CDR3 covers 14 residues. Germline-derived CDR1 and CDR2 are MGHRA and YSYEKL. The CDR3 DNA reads TGCGCCAGCAGCCAAGACGGACAGGTCTATCGCTACACCTTC. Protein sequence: CASSQDGQVYRYTF.